These T cell receptor beta chains were read from a single sample in a study of cytomegalovirus exposure and HLA in healthy donors. Some clones are missing from TCRdb's copy, which holds only in-frame ones; the method was immunoSEQ multiplex PCR. The data show around 110,000 clones, about 88% seen once. The sequenced material came from PBMCs. Source of these receptors: a woman between 18 and 29 years old in good health and CMV-seropositive. CDR3s include the opening cysteine and the closing phenylalanine or tryptophan. A D gene is named only where the DNA matches it firmly. Clone size is shown for a subset of rows, as once, few, many or a class of expanded clone.

v_gene: TRBV9; j_gene: TRBJ1-1; d_gene: TRBD1; abundance: .; CDR3aa: CASSPSPKTGATEAFF; CDR3nt: TGTGCCAGCAGCCCCAGCCCCAAGACAGGGGCCACTGAAGCTTTCTTT
v_gene: TRBV29-1; j_gene: TRBJ2-5; d_gene: TRBD2; abundance: .; CDR3aa: CSVIRAGGETQYF; CDR3nt: TGCAGCGTAATCAGGGCGGGAGGGGAGACCCAGTACTTC
v_gene: TRBV10-3; j_gene: TRBJ2-6; d_gene: .; abundance: .; CDR3aa: CAISEAGSGANVLTF; CDR3nt: TGTGCCATCAGTGAAGCAGGCTCTGGGGCCAACGTCCTGACTTTC
v_gene: TRBV19; j_gene: TRBJ2-4; d_gene: TRBD1; abundance: .; CDR3aa: CASSRYRDRGSQAKNIQYF; CDR3nt: TGTGCCAGTAGTAGATACCGGGACAGGGGGAGTCAGGCCAAAAACATTCAGTACTTC
v_gene: TRBV2; j_gene: TRBJ1-1; d_gene: TRBD1; abundance: .; CDR3aa: CASSEATGPGQGMNTEAFF; CDR3nt: TGTGCCAGCAGTGAAGCTACCGGACCGGGACAGGGGATGAACACTGAAGCTTTCTTT
v_gene: TRBV4-1; j_gene: TRBJ2-3; d_gene: TRBD1; abundance: .; CDR3aa: CASSHRQGIPDTQYF; CDR3nt: TGCGCCAGCAGCCACCGACAGGGCATTCCAGATACGCAGTATTTT
v_gene: TRBV4-1; j_gene: TRBJ1-1; d_gene: .; abundance: .; CDR3aa: CASSQYQGNTEAFF; CDR3nt: TGCGCCAGCAGCCAATATCAGGGGAACACTGAAGCTTTCTTT
v_gene: TRBV28; j_gene: TRBJ2-7; d_gene: .; abundance: .; CDR3aa: CASSLPRQEGEQYF; CDR3nt: TGTGCCAGCAGTTTACCGAGACAGGAAGGCGAGCAGTACTTC
v_gene: TRBV9; j_gene: TRBJ1-5; d_gene: .; abundance: .; CDR3aa: CASSEGLGNQPQHF; CDR3nt: TGTGCCAGCAGTGAGGGTCTTGGCAATCAGCCCCAGCATTTT
v_gene: TRBV29-1; j_gene: TRBJ2-3; d_gene: .; abundance: .; CDR3aa: CSVEPGAGASSTDTQYF; CDR3nt: TGCAGCGTCGAGCCTGGGGCGGGGGCTTCTAGCACAGATACGCAGTATTTT
v_gene: TRBV7-2; j_gene: TRBJ2-1; d_gene: .; abundance: .; CDR3aa: CASNFRDNEQFF; CDR3nt: TGTGCCAGCAACTTCAGGGACAATGAGCAGTTCTTC
v_gene: TRBV21-1; j_gene: TRBJ1-6; d_gene: .; abundance: few; CDR3aa: CASSKEGGTGSSPLHF; CDR3nt: TGTGCCAGCAGCAAAGAAGGAGGGACAGGGAGTTCACCCCTCCACTTT
v_gene: TRBV5-4; j_gene: TRBJ1-4; d_gene: .; abundance: .; CDR3aa: CASSWDPDSSNEKLFF; CDR3nt: TGTGCCAGCAGCTGGGATCCGGACTCTTCTAATGAAAAACTGTTTTTT
v_gene: TRBV29-1; j_gene: TRBJ1-2; d_gene: .; abundance: .; CDR3aa: CSVEPPDQGSGGYTF; CDR3nt: TGCAGCGTTGAACCTCCTGATCAGGGGTCGGGGGGCTACACCTTC
v_gene: TRBV7-9; j_gene: TRBJ2-3; d_gene: .; abundance: .; CDR3aa: CASSPNHFSTDTQYF; CDR3nt: TGTGCCAGCAGCCCTAACCATTTCAGCACAGATACGCAGTATTTT
v_gene: TRBV28; j_gene: TRBJ1-6; d_gene: TRBD1; abundance: .; CDR3aa: CASSVGQGYSPLHF; CDR3nt: TGTGCCAGCTCAGTAGGACAGGGGTATTCACCCCTCCACTTT
v_gene: TRBV2; j_gene: TRBJ2-1; d_gene: .; abundance: .; CDR3aa: CASSGTAYNEQFF; CDR3nt: TGTGCCAGCAGTGGAACAGCATACAATGAGCAGTTCTTC
v_gene: TRBV19; j_gene: TRBJ2-3; d_gene: .; abundance: .; CDR3aa: CASSLARTVETDTQYF; CDR3nt: TGTGCCAGTAGTCTAGCTAGGACAGTAGAAACAGATACGCAGTATTTT
v_gene: TRBV29-1; j_gene: TRBJ2-1; d_gene: .; abundance: .; CDR3aa: CSWSRNNNEQFF; CDR3nt: TGCAGCTGGTCCAGGAATAACAATGAGCAGTTCTTC
v_gene: TRBV7-9; j_gene: TRBJ1-5; d_gene: .; abundance: .; CDR3aa: CASSLEGKGQPQHF; CDR3nt: TGTGCCAGCAGCTTAGAGGGGAAGGGGCAGCCCCAGCATTTT
v_gene: TRBV4-1; j_gene: TRBJ1-2; d_gene: .; abundance: .; CDR3aa: CASSHSPGAVVQSGYTF; CDR3nt: TGCGCCAGCAGCCACTCGCCAGGGGCAGTAGTACAATCTGGCTACACCTTC
v_gene: TRBV21-1; j_gene: TRBJ1-6; d_gene: .; abundance: .; CDR3aa: CASRRGTGLPRRGSPLHF; CDR3nt: TGTGCCAGCCGGCGGGGGACAGGCCTTCCTCGCCGGGGCTCACCCCTCCACTTT
v_gene: TRBV6-6; j_gene: TRBJ1-2; d_gene: .; abundance: .; CDR3aa: CASSYSGQNGYTF; CDR3nt: TGTGCCAGCAGTTACTCTGGACAGAATGGCTACACCTTC
v_gene: TRBV5-8; j_gene: TRBJ1-6; d_gene: .; abundance: .; CDR3aa: CASSLAGGTRMSPLHF; CDR3nt: TGTGCCAGCAGCTTGGCCGGTGGCACTAGAATGTCACCCCTCCACTTT
v_gene: TRBV29-1; j_gene: TRBJ1-1; d_gene: TRBD1; abundance: .; CDR3aa: CSVEEWTGGEAFF; CDR3nt: TGCAGCGTTGAAGAATGGACAGGGGGCGAAGCTTTCTTT
v_gene: TRBV7-5; j_gene: TRBJ2-2; d_gene: .; abundance: .; CDR3aa: CARSASGQGNTGELFF; CDR3nt: TGTGCCAGAAGCGCATCGGGACAGGGTAACACCGGGGAGCTGTTTTTT
v_gene: TRBV2; j_gene: TRBJ1-4; d_gene: .; abundance: once; CDR3aa: CASSPFTGSGEKLFF; CDR3nt: TGTGCCAGCAGTCCATTTACAGGGTCCGGGGAAAAACTGTTTTTT
v_gene: TRBV28; j_gene: TRBJ2-7; d_gene: TRBD1; abundance: once; CDR3aa: CASSLGQGAYEQYF; CDR3nt: TGTGCCAGCAGTTTAGGACAGGGGGCCTACGAGCAGTACTTC
v_gene: TRBV5-1; j_gene: TRBJ1-1; d_gene: .; abundance: .; CDR3aa: CASSLDGGGTEAFF; CDR3nt: TGCGCCAGCAGCTTGGATGGGGGAGGCACTGAAGCTTTCTTT
v_gene: TRBV7-2; j_gene: TRBJ2-3; d_gene: TRBD2; abundance: few; CDR3aa: CASSWTSGGPDTQYF; CDR3nt: TGTGCCAGCAGCTGGACTAGCGGGGGGCCAGATACGCAGTATTTT
v_gene: TRBV28; j_gene: TRBJ1-5; d_gene: .; abundance: .; CDR3aa: CASSGQGRGNQPQHF; CDR3nt: TGTGCCAGCAGCGGCCAGGGAAGGGGCAATCAGCCCCAGCATTTT
v_gene: TRBV6-1; j_gene: TRBJ1-3; d_gene: .; abundance: .; CDR3aa: CASSEALLFGSGNTIYF; CDR3nt: TGTGCCAGCAGTGAAGCGCTTCTTTTCGGCTCTGGAAACACCATATATTTT
v_gene: TRBV7-9; j_gene: TRBJ2-3; d_gene: .; abundance: .; CDR3aa: CASSLDRVGTDTQYF; CDR3nt: TGTGCCAGCAGCTTAGACAGGGTTGGCACAGATACGCAGTATTTT
v_gene: TRBV7-9; j_gene: TRBJ1-6; d_gene: .; abundance: .; CDR3aa: CASSFPGTGSYNSPLHF; CDR3nt: TGTGCCAGCAGCTTCCCTGGGACTGGCTCCTATAATTCACCCCTCCACTTT
v_gene: TRBV28; j_gene: TRBJ1-1; d_gene: .; abundance: .; CDR3aa: CATHRIMNTEAFF; CDR3nt: TGTGCCACCCACAGGATTATGAACACTGAAGCTTTCTTT
v_gene: TRBV28; j_gene: TRBJ1-2; d_gene: .; abundance: once; CDR3aa: CASSPPTGKNYGYTF; CDR3nt: TGTGCCAGCAGTCCGCCAACGGGGAAAAACTATGGCTACACCTTC
v_gene: TRBV25-1; j_gene: TRBJ1-4; d_gene: .; abundance: .; CDR3aa: CASSEAGFGSSEKLFF; CDR3nt: TGTGCCAGCAGTGAAGCAGGGTTTGGGTCAAGCGAAAAACTGTTTTTT
v_gene: TRBV6-1; j_gene: TRBJ2-3; d_gene: TRBD1; abundance: .; CDR3aa: CASSEGPDRGADTQYF; CDR3nt: TGTGCCAGCAGTGAAGGCCCGGACAGGGGTGCAGATACGCAGTATTTT
v_gene: TRBV19; j_gene: TRBJ2-7; d_gene: TRBD1; abundance: few; CDR3aa: CASSMGQRLYEQYF; CDR3nt: TGTGCCAGTAGTATGGGACAGAGACTTTACGAGCAGTACTTC
v_gene: TRBV4-1; j_gene: TRBJ2-2; d_gene: TRBD2; abundance: .; CDR3aa: CASSQERGVKFGELFF; CDR3nt: TGCGCCAGCAGCCAAGAGCGGGGGGTCAAGTTCGGGGAGCTGTTTTTT
v_gene: TRBV6-5; j_gene: TRBJ2-1; d_gene: TRBD2; abundance: .; CDR3aa: CASSYGTSGVSEQFF; CDR3nt: TGTGCCAGCAGTTACGGGACTAGCGGGGTTAGCGAGCAGTTCTTC
v_gene: TRBV2; j_gene: TRBJ1-6; d_gene: .; abundance: few; CDR3aa: CASSDLWGKPAGTLHF; CDR3nt: TGTGCCAGCAGCGATTTATGGGGTAAGCCCGCCGGGACCCTCCACTTT
v_gene: TRBV28; j_gene: TRBJ2-3; d_gene: TRBD2; abundance: .; CDR3aa: CASSFPLSGGGPDTQYF; CDR3nt: TGTGCCAGCAGTTTCCCCCTTAGCGGGGGTGGCCCAGATACGCAGTATTTT
v_gene: TRBV5-4; j_gene: TRBJ2-3; d_gene: TRBD2; abundance: .; CDR3aa: CASSGVPSGVTDTQYF; CDR3nt: TGTGCCAGCAGCGGCGTCCCTAGCGGGGTTACAGATACGCAGTATTTT
v_gene: TRBV27; j_gene: TRBJ2-5; d_gene: .; abundance: .; CDR3aa: CASSWAGPLEGEETQYF; CDR3nt: TGTGCCAGCAGTTGGGCAGGACCTCTCGAGGGGGAAGAGACCCAGTACTTC
v_gene: TRBV2; j_gene: TRBJ2-3; d_gene: .; abundance: .; CDR3aa: CASSVTNSGADTQYF; CDR3nt: TGTGCCAGCAGTGTGACCAACAGCGGCGCAGATACGCAGTATTTT
v_gene: TRBV28; j_gene: TRBJ1-1; d_gene: TRBD1; abundance: .; CDR3aa: CASRLDRAVTEAFF; CDR3nt: TGTGCCAGCAGATTGGACAGGGCTGTCACTGAAGCTTTCTTT